The clone carrying this TCR beta chain has a handful of counts. The sample is drawn from a study of human T cells and chemical hapten exposure. Unique molecular identifiers were linked by the library to individual cDNA molecules. In the source study's methods: The median was around 89,000 TCRs per sample, ranging 23,224 to 690,600. TCRdb called the RACE reads again in MiXCR, with one record for every CDR3 protein. The V and J calls here are based on TCRdb, not the publication. The table lists approximately 180,000 distinct CDR3 sequences, approximately 31% of them singletons. Documented time point: pre-sensitization, week 0. Treatment here: therapeutic diphenylcyclopropenone sensitization with weekly scalp DPC. Blood sampling occurred before each patch-test application. People who gave samples had alopecia, were 18 to 70 years old, and were suitable for DPC. The source material was whole blood, sampled in connection with sensitization to the hapten diphenylcyclopropenone (DPC). The TCR originated in a woman in her twenties or thirties with alopecia areata. Some clones in this sample may be carry-over from other donors' samples.

CDR3 sequence (DNA): TGCGCCAGCAGCACGGAGACAGGGTCCAGCTCCTACGAGCAGTACTTC. Residues: CASSTETGSSSYEQYF. This sequence joins TRBV5-1 and TRBJ2-7, with 7 nucleotides matching TRBD1. Germline V gene sequence: CDR1 SGHRS, CDR2 YFSETQ. Unmatched junction bases numbered 10, after V lost 4 bases and J lost 0 bases. The length of the CDR3 is 16 residues.